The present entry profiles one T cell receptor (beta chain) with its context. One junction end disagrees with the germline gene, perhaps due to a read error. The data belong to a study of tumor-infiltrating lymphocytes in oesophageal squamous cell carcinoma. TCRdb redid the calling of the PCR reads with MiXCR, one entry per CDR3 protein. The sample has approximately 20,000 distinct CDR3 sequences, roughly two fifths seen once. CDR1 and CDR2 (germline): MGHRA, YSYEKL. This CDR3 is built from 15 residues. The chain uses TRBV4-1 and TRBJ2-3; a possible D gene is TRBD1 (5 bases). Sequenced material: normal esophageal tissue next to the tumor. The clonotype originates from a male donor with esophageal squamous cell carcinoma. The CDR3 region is CASSSRRVSTDTQYF. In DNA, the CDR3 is TGTGCCAGCAGCTCCCGCAGGGTTAGCACAGATACGCAGTATTTT.